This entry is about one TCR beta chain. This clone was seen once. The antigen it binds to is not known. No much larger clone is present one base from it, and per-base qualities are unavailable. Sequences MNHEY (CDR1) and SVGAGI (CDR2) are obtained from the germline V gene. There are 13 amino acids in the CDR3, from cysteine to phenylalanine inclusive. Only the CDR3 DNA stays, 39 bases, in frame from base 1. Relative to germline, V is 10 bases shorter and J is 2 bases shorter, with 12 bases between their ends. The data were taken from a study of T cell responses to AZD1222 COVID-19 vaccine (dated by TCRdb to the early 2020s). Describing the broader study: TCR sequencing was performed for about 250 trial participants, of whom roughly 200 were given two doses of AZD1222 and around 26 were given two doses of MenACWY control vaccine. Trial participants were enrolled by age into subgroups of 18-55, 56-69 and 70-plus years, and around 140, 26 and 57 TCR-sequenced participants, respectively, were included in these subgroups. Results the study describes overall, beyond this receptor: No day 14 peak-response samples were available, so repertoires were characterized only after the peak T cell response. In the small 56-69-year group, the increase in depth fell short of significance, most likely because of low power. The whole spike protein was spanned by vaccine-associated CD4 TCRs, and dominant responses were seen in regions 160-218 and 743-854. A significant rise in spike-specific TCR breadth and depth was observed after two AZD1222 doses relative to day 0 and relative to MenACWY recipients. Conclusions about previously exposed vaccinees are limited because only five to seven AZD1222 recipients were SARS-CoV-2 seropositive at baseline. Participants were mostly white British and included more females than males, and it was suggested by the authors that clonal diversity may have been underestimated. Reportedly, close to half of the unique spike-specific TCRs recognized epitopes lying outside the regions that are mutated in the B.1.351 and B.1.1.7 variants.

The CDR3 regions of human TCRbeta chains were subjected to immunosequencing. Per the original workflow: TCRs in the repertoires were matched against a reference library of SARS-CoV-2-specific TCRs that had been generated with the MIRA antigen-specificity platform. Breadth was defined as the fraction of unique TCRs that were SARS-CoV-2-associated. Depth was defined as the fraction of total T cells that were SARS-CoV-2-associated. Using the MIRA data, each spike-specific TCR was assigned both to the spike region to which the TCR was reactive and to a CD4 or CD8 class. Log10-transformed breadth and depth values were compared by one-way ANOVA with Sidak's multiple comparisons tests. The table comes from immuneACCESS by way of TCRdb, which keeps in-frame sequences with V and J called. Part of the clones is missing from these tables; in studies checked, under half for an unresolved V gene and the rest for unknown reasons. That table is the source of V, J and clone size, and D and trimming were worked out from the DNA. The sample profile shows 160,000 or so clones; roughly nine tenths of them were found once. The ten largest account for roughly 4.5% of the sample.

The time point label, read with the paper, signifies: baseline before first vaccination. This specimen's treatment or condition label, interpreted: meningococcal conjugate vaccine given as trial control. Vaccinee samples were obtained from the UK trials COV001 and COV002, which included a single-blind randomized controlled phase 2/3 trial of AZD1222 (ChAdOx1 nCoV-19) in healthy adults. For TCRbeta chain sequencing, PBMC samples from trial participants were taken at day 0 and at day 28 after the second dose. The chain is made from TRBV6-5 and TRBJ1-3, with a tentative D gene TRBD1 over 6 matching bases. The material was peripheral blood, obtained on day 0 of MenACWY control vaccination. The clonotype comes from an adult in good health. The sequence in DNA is TGTGCCACCATACAGGGTGCTGGAAACACCATATATTTT. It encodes CATIQGAGNTIYF.